The 5 T cell receptor beta chains presented below share a single source sample, sequenced in a study of T cells in Graves' hyperthyroidism and ophthalmopathy. RNA transcripts yielded amplified TCR beta CDR3 regions. When the TCR CDR3 underwent first-round RT-PCR, the HTBI primer set was used. Via MiXCR, TCRdb re-called the multiplex PCR reads, giving one row per CDR3 protein. The table records approximately 600,000 distinct CDR3 sequences, approximately 15% of them present only once. The sample comprised blood. The receptors were sampled from a woman aged 18-29 years with Graves' ophthalmopathy.

This clonotype was found many times. The chain is built from TRBV11-2 and TRBJ1-2; a weak D match, TRBD1 (5 bases). V was cut by 1 base and J by 3 bases, with 6 bases left in between. The CDR3 length is 13 residues. Germline CDR1 is SGHAT and CDR2 is FQNNGV. The chain's CDR3 is CASSLVRDYGYTF. The CDR3 DNA sequence: TGTGCCAGCAGCTTAGTCAGGGACTATGGCTACACCTTC.

The table lists this clonotype with a few counts. A much larger clone differs by one base, so this may be a read error. The V gene is TRBV11-1, the J gene TRBJ1-1; TRBD1 matches at 7 bases. The CDR3 consists of 14 residues. Germline CDR1 SGHAT, CDR2 FQDESV (reference sequence). The CDR3 sequence is CASNLDRAGTEAFF. CDR3 sequence (DNA): TGTGCCAGCAACTTAGACAGGGCCGGCACTGAAGCTTTCTTT.

This clonotype has a handful of counts. This may be a read error, as it is one base from a much larger clone. This CDR3 reads CSARRDRPTEAFF. In DNA, the CDR3 is TGCAGTGCTAGACGGGACAGGCCGACTGAAGCTTTCTTT. V and J are TRBV20-1 and TRBJ1-1, with TRBD1 identical over 8 bases. The germline gives CDR1 DFQATT, CDR2 SNEGSKA (reference sequence). This CDR3 has 13 amino acids. Trimming cost V 2 bases and J 5 bases; bases outside gene matches: 4.

This clonotype has ten or more counts. The chain uses TRBV2 and TRBJ2-7; D is possibly TRBD1 (5 bases). Per the germline V gene, CDR1 is SNHLY and CDR2 is FYNNEI. The ends were cut back, 5 bases at V and 0 bases at J, with 11 bases in the middle. This CDR3 comprises 14 residues. The CDR3 loop is CASSRRQSSYEQYF. CDR3 in DNA: TGTGCCAGCAGTAGACGACAGAGCTCCTACGAGCAGTACTTC.

In this sample, this clonotype turned up a few times. The chain combines TRBV7-9 with TRBJ2-3, with TRBD2 identical over 11 bases. Germline trimming cut 4 bases from V and 6 bases from J; bases unmatched to any gene: 3. The V gene's germline CDR1 is SEHNR and CDR2 FQNEAQ (reference sequence). The CDR3 is made up of 14 amino acids. In DNA, the CDR3 is TGTGCCAGCAGCTCCGCTAGCGGGAGGGATACGCAGTATTTT. This gives the protein CASSSASGRDTQYF.